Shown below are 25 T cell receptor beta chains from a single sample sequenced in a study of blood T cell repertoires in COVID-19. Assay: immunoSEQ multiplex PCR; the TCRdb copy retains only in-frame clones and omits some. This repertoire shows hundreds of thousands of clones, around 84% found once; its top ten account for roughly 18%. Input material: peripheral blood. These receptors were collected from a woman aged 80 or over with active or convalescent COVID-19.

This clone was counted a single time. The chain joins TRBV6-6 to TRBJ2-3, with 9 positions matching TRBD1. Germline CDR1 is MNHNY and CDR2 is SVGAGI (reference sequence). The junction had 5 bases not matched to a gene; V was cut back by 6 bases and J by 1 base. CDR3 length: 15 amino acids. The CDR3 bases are TGTGCCAGCAGCCGGACAGGGGCCGGCACAGATACGCAGTATTTT. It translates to CASSRTGAGTDTQYF.

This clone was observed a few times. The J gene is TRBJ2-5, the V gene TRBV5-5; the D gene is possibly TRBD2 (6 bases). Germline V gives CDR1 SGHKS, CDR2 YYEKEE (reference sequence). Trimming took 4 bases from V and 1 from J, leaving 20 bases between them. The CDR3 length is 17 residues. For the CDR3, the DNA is TGTGCCAGCAGCCCGCGCGGGGTATCAGGGTTCCAAGAGACCCAGTACTTC. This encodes CASSPRGVSGFQETQYF.

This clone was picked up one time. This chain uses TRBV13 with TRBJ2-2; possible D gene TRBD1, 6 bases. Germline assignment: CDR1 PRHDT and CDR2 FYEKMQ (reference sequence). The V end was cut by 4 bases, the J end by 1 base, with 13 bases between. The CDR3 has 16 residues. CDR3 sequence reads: CASSSRDTKNTGELFF. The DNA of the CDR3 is TGTGCCAGCAGCTCCAGGGACACCAAGAACACCGGGGAGCTGTTTTTT. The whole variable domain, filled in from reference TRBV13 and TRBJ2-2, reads AAGVIQSPRHLIKEKRETATLKCYPIPRHDTVYWYQQGPGQDPQFLISFYEKMQSDKGSIPDRFSAQQFSDYHSELNMSSLELGDSALYFCASSSRDTKNTGELFFGEGSRLTVL.

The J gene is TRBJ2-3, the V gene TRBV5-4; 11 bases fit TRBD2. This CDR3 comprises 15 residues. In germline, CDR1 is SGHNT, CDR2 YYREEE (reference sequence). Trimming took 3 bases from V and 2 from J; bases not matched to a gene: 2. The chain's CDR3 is CASSWGLADTDTQYF. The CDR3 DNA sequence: TGTGCCAGCAGCTGGGGACTAGCGGACACAGATACGCAGTATTTT.

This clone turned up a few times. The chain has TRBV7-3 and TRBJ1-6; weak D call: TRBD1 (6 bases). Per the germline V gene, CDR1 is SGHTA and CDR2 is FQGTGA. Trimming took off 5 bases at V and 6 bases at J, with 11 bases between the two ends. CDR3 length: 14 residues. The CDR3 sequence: CASSPGHSNSPLHF. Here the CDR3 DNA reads TGTGCCAGCAGCCCGGGACATAGTAATTCACCCCTCCACTTT.

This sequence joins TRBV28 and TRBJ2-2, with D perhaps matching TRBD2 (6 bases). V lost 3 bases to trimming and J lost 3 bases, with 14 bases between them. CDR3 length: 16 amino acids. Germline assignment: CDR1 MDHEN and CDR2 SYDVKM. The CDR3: CASSFTGPGDTGELFF. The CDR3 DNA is TGTGCCAGCAGTTTCACAGGCCCGGGGGACACCGGGGAGCTGTTTTTT.

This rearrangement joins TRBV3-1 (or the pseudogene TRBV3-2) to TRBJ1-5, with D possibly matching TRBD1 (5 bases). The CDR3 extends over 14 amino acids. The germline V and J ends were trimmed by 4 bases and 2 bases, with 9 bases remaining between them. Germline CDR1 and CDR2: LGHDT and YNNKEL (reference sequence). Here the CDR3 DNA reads TGTGCCAGCAGCCCGGGGGGAGGCAATCAGCCCCAGCATTTT. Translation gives CASSPGGGNQPQHF.

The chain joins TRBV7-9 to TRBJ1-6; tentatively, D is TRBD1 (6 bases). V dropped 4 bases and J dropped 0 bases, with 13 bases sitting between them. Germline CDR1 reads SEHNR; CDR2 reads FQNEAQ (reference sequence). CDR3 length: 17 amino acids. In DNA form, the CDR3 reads TGTGCCAGCAGCTCCCGGACAGCGAGCTCCTATAATTCACCCCTCCACTTT. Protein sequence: CASSSRTASSYNSPLHF.

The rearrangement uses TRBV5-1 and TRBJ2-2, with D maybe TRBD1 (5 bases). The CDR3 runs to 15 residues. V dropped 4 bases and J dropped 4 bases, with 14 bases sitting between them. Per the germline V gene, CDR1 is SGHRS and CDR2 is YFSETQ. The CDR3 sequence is CASSHGAASTGELFF. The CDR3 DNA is TGCGCCAGCAGCCATGGGGCAGCCTCCACCGGGGAGCTGTTTTTT.

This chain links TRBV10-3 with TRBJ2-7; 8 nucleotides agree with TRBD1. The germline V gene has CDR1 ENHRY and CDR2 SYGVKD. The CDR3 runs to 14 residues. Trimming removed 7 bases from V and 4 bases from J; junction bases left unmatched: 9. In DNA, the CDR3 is TGTGCCATCACCCCGGACAGGGAGGCTTACGAGCAGTACTTC. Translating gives CAITPDREAYEQYF.

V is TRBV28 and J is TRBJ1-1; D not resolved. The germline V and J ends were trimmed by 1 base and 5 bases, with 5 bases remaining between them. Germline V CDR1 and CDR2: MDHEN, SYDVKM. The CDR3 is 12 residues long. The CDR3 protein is CASSLFSTEAFF. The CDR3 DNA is TGTGCCAGCAGTTTATTTAGTACTGAAGCTTTCTTT.

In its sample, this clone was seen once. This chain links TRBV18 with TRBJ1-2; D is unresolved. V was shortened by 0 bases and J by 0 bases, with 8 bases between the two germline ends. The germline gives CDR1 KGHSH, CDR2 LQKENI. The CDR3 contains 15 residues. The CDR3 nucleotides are TGTGCCAGCTCACCACCGTCAGGAACTAACTATGGCTACACCTTC. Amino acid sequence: CASSPPSGTNYGYTF.

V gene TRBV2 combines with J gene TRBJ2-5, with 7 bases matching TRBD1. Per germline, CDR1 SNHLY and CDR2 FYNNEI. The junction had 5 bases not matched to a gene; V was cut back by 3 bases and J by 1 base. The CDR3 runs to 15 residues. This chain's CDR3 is CASSDRTGAQETQYF. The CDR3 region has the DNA TGTGCCAGCAGTGACCGTACAGGGGCCCAAGAGACCCAGTACTTC.

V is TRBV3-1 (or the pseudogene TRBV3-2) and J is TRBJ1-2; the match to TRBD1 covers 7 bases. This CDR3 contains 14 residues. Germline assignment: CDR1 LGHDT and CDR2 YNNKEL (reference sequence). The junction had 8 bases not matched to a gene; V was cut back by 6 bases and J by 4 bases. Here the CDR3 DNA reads TGTGCCAGCAGTCCTAGACAGGGAAGCTATGGCTACACCTTC. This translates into CASSPRQGSYGYTF.

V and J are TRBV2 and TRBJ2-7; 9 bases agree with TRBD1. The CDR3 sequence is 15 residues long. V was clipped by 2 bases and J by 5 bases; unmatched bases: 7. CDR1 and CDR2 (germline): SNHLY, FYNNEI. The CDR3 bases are TGTGCCAGCAGTGAAAGGGGAGGACAGGGGAACGAGCAGTACTTC. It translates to CASSERGGQGNEQYF.

CDR3 nucleotides: TGTGCCACCAGTGATGCTCGGGAAAAAGAGACCCAGTACTTC. This encodes CATSDAREKETQYF. The V call is TRBV24-1, the J call TRBJ2-5; weak D call: TRBD2 (5 bases). Between the trimmed V and J ends, which lost 3 bases and 3 bases, there was a span of 10 bases. Germline V CDR1 and CDR2: KGHDR, SFDVKD. The CDR3 runs 14 residues.

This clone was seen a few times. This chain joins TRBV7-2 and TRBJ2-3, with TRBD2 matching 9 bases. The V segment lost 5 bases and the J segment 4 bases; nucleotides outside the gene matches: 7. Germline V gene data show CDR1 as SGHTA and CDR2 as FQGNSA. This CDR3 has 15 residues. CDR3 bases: TGTGCCAGCAGCCTTAGCGGGAGCGCGGCAGATACGCAGTATTTT. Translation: CASSLSGSAADTQYF.

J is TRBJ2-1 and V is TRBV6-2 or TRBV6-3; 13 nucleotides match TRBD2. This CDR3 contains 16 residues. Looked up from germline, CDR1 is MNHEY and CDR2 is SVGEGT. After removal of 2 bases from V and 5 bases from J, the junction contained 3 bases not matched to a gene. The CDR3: CASSYPGTSGDNEQFF. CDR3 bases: TGTGCCAGCAGTTACCCGGGGACTAGCGGGGACAATGAGCAGTTCTTC.

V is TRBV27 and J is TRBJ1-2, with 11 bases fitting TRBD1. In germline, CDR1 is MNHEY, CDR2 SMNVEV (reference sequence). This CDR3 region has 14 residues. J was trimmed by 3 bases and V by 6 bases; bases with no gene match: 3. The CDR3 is CASRGQGADYGYTF. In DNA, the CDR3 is TGTGCCAGCAGAGGACAGGGGGCAGACTATGGCTACACCTTC.

The CDR3 sequence: CASSSPLSSGANVLTF. The DNA for the CDR3 is TGTGCCAGCTCGAGCCCCCTAAGTTCTGGGGCCAACGTCCTGACTTTC. The rearrangement joins TRBV5-6 to TRBJ2-6, with no clear D. This CDR3 is built from 16 residues. Trimming pared 7 bases from V and 1 base from J, leaving 15 bases between. Germline CDR1 reads SGHDT; CDR2 reads YYEEEE. The entire variable domain, with the rest obtained from reference TRBV5-6 and TRBJ2-6, is as follows: DAGVTQSPTHLIKTRGQQVTLRCSPKSGHDTVSWYQQALGQGPQFIFQYYEEEERQRGNFPDRFSGHQFPNYSSELNVNALLLGDSALYLCASSSPLSSGANVLTFGAGSRLTVL.

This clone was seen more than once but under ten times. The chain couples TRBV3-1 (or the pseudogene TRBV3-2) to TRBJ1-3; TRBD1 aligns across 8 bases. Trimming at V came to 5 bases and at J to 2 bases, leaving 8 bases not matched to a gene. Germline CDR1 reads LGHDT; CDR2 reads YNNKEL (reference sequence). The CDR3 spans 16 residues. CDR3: CASSIRQGLAGNTIYF. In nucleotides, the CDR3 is TGTGCCAGCAGCATTCGACAGGGGCTAGCTGGAAACACCATATATTTT.

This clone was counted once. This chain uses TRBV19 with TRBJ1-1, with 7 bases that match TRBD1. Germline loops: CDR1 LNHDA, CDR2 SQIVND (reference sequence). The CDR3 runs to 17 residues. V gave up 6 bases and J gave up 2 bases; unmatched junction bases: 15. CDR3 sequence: CASSPIPNRGQNTEAFF. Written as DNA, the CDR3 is TGTGCCAGTAGCCCTATCCCAAACAGGGGACAAAACACTGAAGCTTTCTTT.

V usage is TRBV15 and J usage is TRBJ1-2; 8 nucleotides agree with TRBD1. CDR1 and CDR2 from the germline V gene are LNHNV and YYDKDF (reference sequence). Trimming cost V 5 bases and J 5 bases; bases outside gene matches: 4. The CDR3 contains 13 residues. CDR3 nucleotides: TGTGCCACCAGCCCGGACAGGGCTTATGGCTACACCTTC. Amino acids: CATSPDRAYGYTF.

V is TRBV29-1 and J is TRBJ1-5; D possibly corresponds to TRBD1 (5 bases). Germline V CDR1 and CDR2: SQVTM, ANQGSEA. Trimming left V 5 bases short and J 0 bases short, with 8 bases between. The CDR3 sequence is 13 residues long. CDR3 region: CSVKGHSNQPQHF. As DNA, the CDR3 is TGCAGCGTTAAGGGGCATAGCAATCAGCCCCAGCATTTT.

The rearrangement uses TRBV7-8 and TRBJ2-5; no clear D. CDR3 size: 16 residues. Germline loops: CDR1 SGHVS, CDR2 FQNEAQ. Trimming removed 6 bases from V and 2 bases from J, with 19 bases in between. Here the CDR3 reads CASSFGAQWRQETQYF. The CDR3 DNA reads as TGTGCCAGCAGTTTTGGAGCGCAATGGCGACAAGAGACCCAGTACTTC.